The clone carrying this T cell receptor (beta chain) appeared a few times. Its antigen is unknown. This sample is part of a study of response to subunit inactivated influenza vaccine. Overall study findings and caveats: Authors suggested seasonal influenza vaccinations each recruit few new T cells.

From the RT-PCR reads, TCRdb called clonotypes with MiXCR, one entry per CDR3 protein. The sample shows fewer than 650,000 distinct CDR3 sequences, approximately 12% of them seen only once. Trimming stripped 0 bases from V and 5 bases from J, with 19 bases between. The CDR3 contains 16 residues. Germline-derived CDR1 and CDR2 are DFQATT and SNEGSKA (reference sequence). V gene TRBV20-1 combines with J gene TRBJ1-1; tentative D call: TRBD1 (5 bases). The sample consisted of PBMCs from blood, taken about 6 weeks after vaccination. The sequence was obtained from a man aged 50 to 59 who received an inactivated influenza vaccine. In DNA, the CDR3 is TGCAGTGCTAGAGATTTGAACTCACCGCGGGGGACTGAAGCTTTCTTT. Its protein is CSARDLNSPRGTEAFF.